Below are 25 T cell receptor beta chains sequenced from a single sample in a study of a mutant IDH1 vaccine in newly diagnosed glioma. As to time point: week 35, safety follow-up. Every vaccine dose comprised 300 ug of mutant IDH1 20-mer peptide plus topical imiquimod. These TCRs are of unknown antigen specificity. Assay used: immunoSEQ multiplex PCR; TCRdb lists only in-frame clones, some missing. This table holds about 27,000 clones, more than 75% found once. The specimen comprised PBMCs, sampled from a glioma patient whose treatment included an IDH1 peptide vaccine. These receptors were taken from a man aged 50 to 59 with glioma.

The V gene is TRBV6-5, the J gene TRBJ1-4; 7 nucleotides agree with TRBD1. The CDR3 runs 12 residues. Germline trimming cut 7 bases from V and 7 bases from J; bases unmatched to any gene: 3. Per germline, CDR1 MNHEY and CDR2 SVGAGI. The CDR3 reads CASKGGGEKLFF. CDR3 bases: TGTGCCAGCAAAGGGGGCGGTGAAAAACTGTTTTTT.

This sequence joins TRBV5-6 and TRBJ2-5; 8 bases are shared with TRBD1. Germline V lookup: CDR1 SGHDT, CDR2 YYEEEE. The CDR3 consists of 15 residues. Trimming took 3 bases from V and 4 from J; bases not matched to a gene: 8. The CDR3 reads CASSYRGTGAETQYF. CDR3 coding DNA: TGTGCCAGCAGCTACAGGGGGACGGGGGCAGAGACCCAGTACTTC.

The count of this clone is one. V and J are TRBV14 and TRBJ2-3; D not certain. Germline loops: CDR1 SGHDN, CDR2 FVKESK. This CDR3 region has 12 residues. With 1 base removed from V and 4 bases from J, the gap between germline ends came to 3 bases. This chain's CDR3 is CASSQGADTQYF. The CDR3 DNA reads TGTGCCAGCAGCCAAGGCGCAGATACGCAGTATTTT.

V and J are TRBV4-1 and TRBJ2-7; possibly TRBD1 for D (5 bases). The germline gives CDR1 MGHRA, CDR2 YSYEKL. Trimming shortened V by 4 bases and J by 0 bases, and 13 bases separated the two germline ends. The CDR3 contains 15 residues. The CDR3 reads CASSPQDTLSYEQYF. CDR3 nucleotides: TGCGCCAGCAGCCCACAGGACACCCTCTCCTACGAGCAGTACTTC.

This clone has just one count. The chain couples TRBV7-9 to TRBJ2-1, with D possibly being TRBD2 (5 bases). Germline values: CDR1 SEHNR, CDR2 FQNEAQ (reference sequence). The CDR3 has 12 amino acids. Trimming removed 8 bases at V and 10 bases at J, with 15 bases between. The CDR3 coding sequence is TGTGCCAGCTCCCTAGCTCTATTAGAGCAGTTCTTC. This translates into CASSLALLEQFF.

The chain uses TRBV6-5 and TRBJ1-1; D not resolved. Germline CDR1 and CDR2: MNHEY and SVGAGI. Deletions cut 5 bases from V and 1 base from J, with 14 bases between. The CDR3 spans 15 residues. The CDR3 loop is CASSLTRLGNTEAFF. CDR3 DNA sequence: TGTGCCAGCAGTCTTACACGCCTAGGGAACACTGAAGCTTTCTTT.

The chain recombines TRBV5-1 with TRBJ1-1; 8 nucleotides match TRBD1. In germline, CDR1 is SGHRS, CDR2 YFSETQ. This CDR3 spans 14 amino acids. Trimming removed 4 bases from V and 6 bases from J; junction bases left unmatched: 8. This CDR3 is CASSVDRGGAEAFF. CDR3 coding DNA: TGCGCCAGCAGCGTAGACAGGGGAGGGGCTGAAGCTTTCTTT.

This sequence joins TRBV4-1 and TRBJ1-2; 9 nucleotides line up with TRBD1. CDR1 is MGHRA, CDR2 YSYEKL, per germline. This CDR3 has 18 residues. The junction had 13 bases not matched to a gene; V was cut back by 0 bases and J by 5 bases. CDR3 in amino acids: CASSQEGRNRGRRYGYTF. The CDR3 DNA reads as TGCGCCAGCAGCCAAGAAGGAAGGAACAGGGGGCGGAGGTATGGCTACACCTTC.

The genes are TRBV20-1 and TRBJ2-1; D ambiguous. CDR3 size: 11 residues. CDR1 DFQATT and CDR2 SNEGSKA come from the germline V gene (reference sequence). The V and J ends lost 3 bases and 8 bases respectively, with 8 bases between them. The DNA of the CDR3 is TGCAGTGCTAGTCTCGCCGATGAGCAGTTCTTC. It yields the protein CSASLADEQFF.

V and J are TRBV9 and TRBJ2-3; D is unresolved. CDR3 length: 13 residues. The V gene's germline CDR1 is SGDLS and CDR2 YYNGEE. V was pared by 4 bases and J by 4 bases, with 10 bases between. CDR3 nucleotide sequence: TGTGCCAGCAGCACAGCTGGCTCAGATACGCAGTATTTT. This gives the protein CASSTAGSDTQYF. Full variable domain (missing parts from reference TRBV9 and TRBJ2-3): DSGVTQTPKHLITATGQRVTLRCSPRSGDLSVYWYQQSLDQGLQFLIQYYNGEERAKGNILERFSAQQFPDLHSELNLSSLELGDSALYFCASSTAGSDTQYFGPGTRLTVL.

This clone was recorded once. The chain carries TRBV5-1 and TRBJ1-1; 9 nucleotides match TRBD1. The CDR3 has 12 residues. Trimming cost V 7 bases and J 13 bases; bases outside gene matches: 11. Germline V CDR1 and CDR2: SGHRS, YFSETQ. In nucleotides, the CDR3 is TGCGCCAGCGGCCGGGACAGGGATAGGGATTTCTTT. Translating gives CASGRDRDRDFF.

This chain uses TRBV7-6 with TRBJ2-7, with D perhaps TRBD2 (5 bases). Trimming left V 5 bases short and J 0 bases short, with 14 bases between. Germline V gene sequence: CDR1 SGHVS, CDR2 FNYEAQ. The CDR3 covers 15 residues. Here the CDR3 DNA reads TGTGCCAGCAGCCCTTCAGCTCGGGGCTCCTACGAGCAGTACTTC. It translates to CASSPSARGSYEQYF. The full variable domain, with the rest looked up from reference TRBV7-6 and TRBJ2-7, is GAGVSQSPRYKVTKRGQDVALRCDPISGHVSLYWYRQALGQGPEFLTYFNYEAQQDKSGLPNDRFSAERPEGSISTLTIQRTEQRDSAMYRCASSPSARGSYEQYFGPGTRLTVT.

A single count supports this clone. This rearrangement joins TRBV5-6 to TRBJ1-2, with D maybe TRBD1 (6 bases). V dropped 4 bases and J dropped 5 bases, with 18 bases sitting between them. CDR3 size: 15 residues. Germline CDR1 reads SGHDT; CDR2 reads YYEEEE. The CDR3 region is CASSPDLTGQYGYTF. Written as DNA, the CDR3 is TGTGCCAGCAGCCCAGACCTTACAGGGCAGTATGGCTACACCTTC.

Written as DNA, the CDR3 is TGTGCCAGCAGCCCCACCCGAGATAGCTTTAGCTACAATGAGCAGTTCTTC. It codes for CASSPTRDSFSYNEQFF. The chain combines TRBV7-2 with TRBJ2-1; D is ambiguous. The CDR3 loop spans 17 amino acids. V lost 5 bases to trimming and J lost 3 bases, with 20 bases between them. Germline V gene sequence: CDR1 SGHTA, CDR2 FQGNSA.

The CDR3 protein is CACGTYRENTEAFF. The DNA for the CDR3 is TGTGCCTGTGGGACCTATCGGGAGAACACTGAAGCTTTCTTT. The rearrangement uses TRBV30 and TRBJ1-1; a possible D gene is TRBD1 (5 bases). Germline V gene lookup returns CDR1 GTSNPN and CDR2 SVGIG (reference sequence). V was trimmed by 6 bases and J by 1 base, leaving 15 bases between them. CDR3 length: 14 residues.

This clone showed up just a few times. V is TRBV29-1 and J is TRBJ2-1; TRBD2 matches 12 bases. With 5 bases clipped from V and 8 bases from J, the junction kept 7 bases outside the gene matches. Per the germline V gene, CDR1 is SQVTM and CDR2 is ANQGSEA. The CDR3 covers 14 residues. CDR3 coding DNA: TGCAGCGTTCTTTGGGCTAGCGGGAGGGATGAGCAGTTCTTC. This sequence encodes CSVLWASGRDEQFF.

This clone was counted between two and nine times. The rearrangement uses TRBV2 and TRBJ1-4; D may be TRBD1 (6 bases). V lost 6 bases, J lost 3 bases, and 14 bases lay in between. Per the germline V gene, CDR1 is SNHLY and CDR2 is FYNNEI. This CDR3 contains 15 residues. CDR3 in amino acids: CASSVTGSANEKLFF. Here the CDR3 DNA reads TGTGCCAGCAGCGTTACAGGGTCAGCTAATGAAAAACTGTTTTTT.

The V gene is TRBV30, the J gene TRBJ1-3; D unclear. Germline V gives CDR1 GTSNPN, CDR2 SVGIG (reference sequence). Trimming took off 2 bases at V and 0 bases at J, with 8 bases between the two ends. The CDR3 is 14 residues long. The CDR3 DNA sequence: TGTGCCTGGAGTAGAGGCAACTCTGGAAACACCATATATTTT. Translated: CAWSRGNSGNTIYF.

The rearrangement links TRBV29-1 to TRBJ2-2; TRBD1 might be the D (5 bases). Germline CDR1 and CDR2: SQVTM and ANQGSEA. Trimming left V 2 bases short and J 6 bases short, with 13 bases between. The CDR3 consists of 14 residues. This chain's CDR3 is CSVELQGGSGELFF. DNA for the CDR3: TGCAGCGTTGAACTTCAGGGTGGTTCCGGGGAGCTGTTTTTT.

This chain uses TRBV6-6 with TRBJ1-2, with TRBD1 as a possible D gene (6 bases). Trimming removed 2 bases from V and 4 bases from J, with 11 bases in between. Germline CDR1 is MNHNY and CDR2 is SVGAGI (reference sequence). The CDR3 loop spans 14 amino acids. CDR3 in amino acids: CASSYPGQSYGYTF. CDR3 sequence (DNA): TGTGCCAGCAGTTACCCAGGACAGTCCTATGGCTACACCTTC.

The chain has TRBV9 and TRBJ1-2, with D tentatively TRBD1 (5 bases). The CDR3 runs 13 residues. CDR1 and CDR2 from the germline V gene are SGDLS and YYNGEE. V was trimmed by 7 bases and J by 7 bases, leaving 17 bases between them. The CDR3 is CASRWQGGSGYTF. The CDR3 bases are TGTGCCAGCCGCTGGCAGGGCGGTAGTGGCTACACCTTC.

In this sample, this clone is medium-sized. The chain combines TRBV6-6 with TRBJ1-3; D gene unclear. The CDR3 covers 16 residues. Per germline, CDR1 MNHNY and CDR2 SVGAGI (reference sequence). V was cut by 2 bases and J by 0 bases, with 11 bases left in between. The CDR3 coding sequence is TGTGCCAGCAGTTACCCCCCGAGTTTCTCTGGAAACACCATATATTTT. This gives the protein CASSYPPSFSGNTIYF.

The gene calls are TRBV7-2 and TRBJ2-3; TRBD2 is a possible D gene (7 bases). This CDR3 is 16 amino acids long. Between the trimmed V and J ends, which lost 5 bases and 0 bases, there was a span of 15 bases. Germline assignment: CDR1 SGHTA and CDR2 FQGNSA. CDR3 sequence (DNA): TGTGCCAGCAGCCAGGCGGGGGCGACTAGCACAGATACGCAGTATTTT. This translates into CASSQAGATSTDTQYF.

The sample holds one count of this clone. The genes are TRBV15 and TRBJ2-5, with D perhaps matching TRBD1 (6 bases). V lost 3 bases and J lost 4, with 21 bases in between. The germline V gene has CDR1 LNHNV and CDR2 YYDKDF (reference sequence). The CDR3 is 17 residues long. The CDR3 sequence is CATSRGPLGALLETQYF. The CDR3 DNA is TGTGCCACCAGCAGGGGGCCGCTGGGGGCCCTATTAGAGACCCAGTACTTC.

This sequence joins TRBV27 and TRBJ1-5; the D is unclear. Germline-derived CDR1 and CDR2 are MNHEY and SMNVEV (reference sequence). Trimming pared 2 bases from V and 4 bases from J, leaving 12 bases between. This CDR3 is 15 amino acids long. The CDR3 nucleotides read TGTGCCAGCAGTTTACGGCCGAACCCGAATCAGCCCCAGCATTTT. This sequence encodes CASSLRPNPNQPQHF.